This T cell receptor beta chain was identified in a study of neurological immune-mediated disorders. Study conclusions and caveats: CDR3 amino acid sequences of expanded clones were not shared across subjects, a result suggesting private repertoires in all groups.

Unsorted libraries were generated from 2 million PBMCs. These cells had been stored in RNAlater at -80 C. Germline values: CDR1 SGHTA, CDR2 FQGNSA. This CDR3 region has 14 residues. V was clipped by 4 bases and J by 4 bases, with 13 bases between them. This clonotype came up many times. The target antigen is unknown. 5'RACE generated cDNA with 10-nucleotide random UMIs. A single run covered 15-18 subjects with over 180 million TCR-beta sequences. In TCRdb, the 5' RACE reads were re-called with MiXCR into one record per CDR3 protein. The sample lists roughly 62,000 distinct CDR3 sequences; about 10% were seen once.

The TCR sequence derives from a man between 60 and 75 years old in good health. The chain couples TRBV7-2 to TRBJ2-5; perhaps TRBD2 as D (5 bases). The source material was PBMCs. This CDR3 reads CASSSSLVGETQYF. The CDR3 bases are TGTGCCAGCAGCTCATCACTAGTCGGAGAGACCCAGTACTTC.